The 31 T cell receptor beta chains in this list originate from one sample, sequenced in a study of immune evolution from preneoplasia to lung adenocarcinoma. Profiled with immunoSEQ multiplex PCR; TCRdb holds only in-frame clones, not every one. This sample has about 14,000 clones; approximately 80% occur once, and the top ten carry approximately 4.5%. Sequenced: FFPE minimally invasive lung adenocarcinoma tissue. The receptors stem from a person aged 70 to 85 with lung adenocarcinoma.

The CDR3, as DNA: TGTGCCAGCAGCTTTCAAGGGGGCCGGGTGAACACTGAAGCTTTCTTT. Its protein product is CASSFQGGRVNTEAFF. The rearrangement uses TRBV11-2 and TRBJ1-1; 7 bases fit TRBD1. The V and J ends lost 3 bases and 0 bases, in that order; junction bases with no gene match: 7. Germline V gives CDR1 SGHAT, CDR2 FQNNGV. This CDR3 has 16 residues.

Only one count was recorded for this clone. The rearrangement joins TRBV27 to TRBJ2-1; D call uncertain. In germline, CDR1 is MNHEY, CDR2 SMNVEV (reference sequence). Between the trimmed V and J ends, which lost 8 bases and 4 bases, there was a span of 18 bases. This CDR3 has 15 residues. In nucleotides, the CDR3 is TGTGCCAGCTCACCAGACCCTTTCGAATACAATGAGCAGTTCTTC. Translating gives CASSPDPFEYNEQFF.

Only a few counts were recorded for this clone. The J gene is TRBJ2-1, the V gene TRBV5-1, with TRBD2 identical over 8 bases. CDR3 length: 14 residues. V lost 6 bases, J lost 4 bases, and 6 bases stayed unmatched. The V gene's germline CDR1 is SGHRS and CDR2 YFSETQ. Here the CDR3 DNA reads TGCGCCAGCACTACCGGGGGGGGGTACAATGAGCAGTTCTTC. Its protein product is CASTTGGGYNEQFF.

The gene calls are TRBV11-3 and TRBJ2-1; the D is unclear. Germline CDR1 reads SGHNT; CDR2 reads YENEEA. The CDR3 spans 14 residues. The V and J ends lost 2 bases and 9 bases respectively, with 14 bases between them. In nucleotides, the CDR3 is TGTGCCAGCAGCTTATTGGGCGGCAGGAGTGAGCAGTTCTTC. Translated: CASSLLGGRSEQFF.

The chain combines TRBV7-6 with TRBJ1-1, with a tentative D call TRBD1 (6 bases). The V and J ends lost 0 bases and 0 bases respectively, with 8 bases between them. The CDR3 is made up of 15 amino acids. Germline V gives CDR1 SGHVS, CDR2 FNYEAQ. The CDR3 DNA sequence: TGTGCCAGCAGCTTAGCCCCAGGGGTGAACACTGAAGCTTTCTTT. Translation: CASSLAPGVNTEAFF.

This clone has just a few counts. The V call is TRBV7-3, the J call TRBJ2-3; TRBD2 aligns across 8 bases. The CDR3 length is 16 residues. The junction had 10 bases not matched to a gene; V was cut back by 5 bases and J by 3 bases. Germline CDR1 reads SGHTA; CDR2 reads FQGTGA. The CDR3 DNA reads as TGTGCCAGCAGCCCCGGGGGGGCGGGAGGTACAGATACGCAGTATTTT. It encodes CASSPGGAGGTDTQYF.

This clone was seen more than once but under ten times. This rearrangement joins TRBV7-9 to TRBJ1-6, with 10 bases identical to TRBD1. Germline V gives CDR1 SEHNR, CDR2 FQNEAQ (reference sequence). CDR3 length equals 13 residues. Trimming at V came to 5 bases and at J to 13 bases, leaving 5 bases not matched to a gene. DNA for the CDR3: TGTGCCAGCAGCGCCCGGGACAGGGGTCCCCTCCACTTT. Translating gives CASSARDRGPLHF.

V and J are TRBV2 and TRBJ2-5, with no clear D. Trimming removed 4 bases at V and 5 bases at J, with 14 bases between. In germline, CDR1 is SNHLY, CDR2 FYNNEI. The CDR3 totals 14 residues. The CDR3 here is CASSASGRPETQYF. CDR3 bases: TGTGCCAGCAGTGCGTCCGGACGACCCGAGACCCAGTACTTC.

The J gene is TRBJ2-7, the V gene TRBV2, with 10 nucleotides matching TRBD2. V lost 3 bases to trimming and J lost 5 bases; unmatched junction nucleotides: 4. Germline lookup yields CDR1 SNHLY and CDR2 FYNNEI. CDR3 length equals 14 residues. Written as DNA, the CDR3 is TGTGCCAGCAGTGATTTAGCGGGAGGCGACGAGCAGTACTTC. Residues: CASSDLAGGDEQYF.

The chain carries TRBV4-1 and TRBJ2-7; a weak D match, TRBD1 (5 bases). Germline V gene lookup returns CDR1 MGHRA and CDR2 YSYEKL. This CDR3 has 15 amino acids. V was pared by 1 base and J by 2 bases, with 12 bases between. CDR3: CASSQVETAPYEQYF. The CDR3 coding sequence is TGCGCCAGCAGCCAAGTCGAGACAGCCCCCTACGAGCAGTACTTC.

The chain links TRBV6-4 to TRBJ2-1; a weak D match, TRBD2 (6 bases). V shed 8 bases and J shed 9 bases, with 17 bases lying between them. The CDR3 is 13 amino acids. Germline CDR1 reads MRHNA; CDR2 reads SNTAGT. CDR3 in amino acids: CASSPGGAGEQFF. The CDR3 nucleotides read TGTGCCAGCTCTCCCGGAGGGGCGGGTGAGCAGTTCTTC.

The V gene is TRBV9, the J gene TRBJ1-6, with D possibly matching TRBD1 (5 bases). Germline V gives CDR1 SGDLS, CDR2 YYNGEE. This CDR3 comprises 15 residues. V was pared by 2 bases and J by 7 bases, with 13 bases between. CDR3 sequence reads: CASSVSGRENSPLHF. For the CDR3, the DNA is TGTGCCAGCAGCGTCTCAGGGCGGGAAAATTCACCCCTCCACTTT.

The V gene is TRBV9, the J gene TRBJ1-1, with D unresolved. The length of the CDR3 is 13 residues. Germline CDR1 reads SGDLS; CDR2 reads YYNGEE. V dropped 0 bases and J dropped 1 base, with 4 bases sitting between them. Written as DNA, the CDR3 is TGTGCCAGCAGCGTAGTCTGGAACACTGAAGCTTTCTTT. Protein product: CASSVVWNTEAFF.

This clone was picked up one time. V gene TRBV4-1 combines with J gene TRBJ1-6, with 7 bases matching TRBD1. V was clipped by 0 bases and J by 0 bases; unmatched bases: 11. Looked up from germline, CDR1 is MGHRA and CDR2 is YSYEKL. The CDR3 totals 20 residues. Written as DNA, the CDR3 is TGCGCCAGCAGCCAAGAGCCCCGACAGGGCTCAAGCTCCTATAATTCACCCCTCCACTTT. Its protein product is CASSQEPRQGSSSYNSPLHF.

This clone was found a few times. The chain joins TRBV28 to TRBJ1-1; D may be TRBD1 (5 bases). The CDR3 has 15 amino acids. In germline, CDR1 is MDHEN, CDR2 SYDVKM. Trimming pared 6 bases from V and 1 base from J, leaving 15 bases between. The CDR3 sequence: CASSDSGVGNTEAFF. The CDR3 region has the DNA TGTGCCAGCAGCGATTCGGGGGTTGGGAACACTGAAGCTTTCTTT. The full variable domain, in which reference TRBV28 and TRBJ1-1 provide the parts outside the CDR3, is DVKVTQSSRYLVKRTGEKVFLECVQDMDHENMFWYRQDPGLGLRLIYFSYDVKMKEKGDIPEGYSVSREKKERFSLILESASTNQTSMYLCASSDSGVGNTEAFFGQGTRLTVV.

The chain uses TRBV5-4 and TRBJ1-3; D not resolved. The CDR3 contains 13 residues. CDR1 is SGHNT, CDR2 YYREEE, per germline (reference sequence). Between the trimmed V and J ends, which lost 4 bases and 2 bases, there was a span of 7 bases. This CDR3 is CASSLPPGNTIYF. In DNA, the CDR3 is TGTGCCAGCAGCCTGCCCCCTGGAAACACCATATATTTT.

The chain is built from TRBV7-6 and TRBJ2-4; 9 bases line up with TRBD2. Germline-derived CDR1 and CDR2 are SGHVS and FNYEAQ. J was trimmed by 8 bases and V by 5 bases; bases with no gene match: 7. This CDR3 comprises 14 residues. The CDR3 coding sequence is TGTGCCAGCAGCCGAGCGGGAGGCGGAGACATTCAGTACTTC. As protein: CASSRAGGGDIQYF.

This chain links TRBV2 with TRBJ2-1; 10 nucleotides align to TRBD2. Germline values: CDR1 SNHLY, CDR2 FYNNEI. CDR3 length equals 15 residues. The J segment lost 4 bases and the V segment lost 2 bases, leaving 2 bases of the junction unmatched. The CDR3 nucleotides are TGTGCCAGCAGTGAATTAGCGGGAGGTTACAATGAGCAGTTCTTC. Its translation is CASSELAGGYNEQFF.

The CDR3, as DNA: TGTGCCAGTAGCAAGGACAGGGTTCAGCCCCAGCATTTT. It is translated as CASSKDRVQPQHF. The rearrangement uses TRBV19 and TRBJ1-5; TRBD1 matches 8 bases. This CDR3 is built from 13 residues. Germline CDR1 reads LNHDA; CDR2 reads SQIVND (reference sequence). After removal of 6 bases from V and 6 bases from J, the junction contained 4 bases not matched to a gene.

The rearrangement joins TRBV27 to TRBJ1-4, with 7 bases identical to TRBD1. Germline CDR1 is MNHEY and CDR2 is SMNVEV (reference sequence). J lost 6 bases, V lost 5 bases, and 9 bases had no gene match. The length of the CDR3 is 15 residues. CDR3 DNA sequence: TGTGCCAGCAGTACCAGACAGGGTCACGATGAAAAACTGTTTTTT. This translates into CASSTRQGHDEKLFF.

The V gene is TRBV10-3, the J gene TRBJ2-6; TRBD1 matches at 10 bases. This CDR3 region has 18 residues. V shed 4 bases and J 4 bases; nucleotides not matched to a gene: 10. Germline V CDR1 and CDR2: ENHRY, SYGVKD. The DNA of the CDR3 is TGTGCCATCAGTGTGACGGGACAGGGGTTCTCCGGGGCCAACGTCCTGACTTTC. This codes for CAISVTGQGFSGANVLTF.

Here the CDR3 DNA reads TGTGCCAGCACCACGGACGGGAGGTCCCGAACTGAAGCTTTCTTT. This gives the protein CASTTDGRSRTEAFF. The rearrangement links TRBV5-4 to TRBJ1-1; D is uncertain. CDR1 is SGHNT and CDR2 is YYREEE in the germline V gene (reference sequence). The germline V and J ends were trimmed by 6 bases and 5 bases, with 20 bases remaining between them. There are 15 residues in the CDR3. Based on the CDR3 plus reference TRBV5-4 and TRBJ1-1, the full variable domain is ETGVTQSPTHLIKTRGQQVTLRCSSQSGHNTVSWYQQALGQGPQFIFQYYREEENGRGNFPPRFSGLQFPNYSSELNVNALELDDSALYLCASTTDGRSRTEAFFGQGTRLTVV.

As DNA, the CDR3 is TGTGCCAGCTCCCAGCTAGCGGGAGACCACGAGCAGTACTTC. It codes for CASSQLAGDHEQYF. The V call is TRBV18, the J call TRBJ2-7; TRBD2 aligns across 10 bases. V shed 6 bases and J 5 bases; nucleotides not matched to a gene: 7. This CDR3 comprises 14 residues. Germline-derived CDR1 and CDR2 are KGHSH and LQKENI.

The chain uses TRBV18 and TRBJ2-7; maybe TRBD2 (5 bases). Germline V gene lookup returns CDR1 KGHSH and CDR2 LQKENI. V lost 5 bases to trimming and J lost 3 bases, with 8 bases between them. This CDR3 contains 12 residues. This chain's CDR3 is CASSSSIYEQYF. CDR3 DNA: TGTGCCAGCTCATCTAGCATCTACGAGCAGTACTTC.

This clone appeared once. The chain couples TRBV10-1 to TRBJ2-3; TRBD1 is a possible D gene (5 bases). The germline gives CDR1 WNHNN, CDR2 SYGVQD (reference sequence). This CDR3 spans 13 amino acids. V gave up 8 bases and J gave up 3 bases, with 12 bases separating them. The CDR3 DNA is TGCGCCAGCGGACAAGCAGGAACAGATACGCAGTATTTT. Residues: CASGQAGTDTQYF.

The chain has TRBV5-1 and TRBJ2-7; the D is unclear. The CDR3 covers 14 residues. Trimming removed 0 bases from V and 7 bases from J, with 14 bases in between. CDR1 and CDR2 (germline): SGHRS, YFSETQ. This CDR3 reads CASSLALEGMEQYF. The CDR3 DNA reads TGCGCCAGCAGCTTGGCCCTAGAAGGTATGGAGCAGTACTTC.

The chain recombines TRBV6-1 with TRBJ1-5; 7 bases line up with TRBD1. Losses at the gene ends were 3 bases for V and 0 bases for J; bases not matched to a gene: 5. The germline V gene encodes CDR1 MNHNS and CDR2 SASEGT. The CDR3 covers 16 residues. CDR3 protein: CASSDDRAYSNQPQHF. The DNA of the CDR3 is TGTGCCAGCAGTGATGACAGGGCTTATAGCAATCAGCCCCAGCATTTT.

This clone was detected a few times. The rearrangement uses TRBV28 and TRBJ1-2; D is undetermined. Germline CDR1 is MDHEN and CDR2 is SYDVKM. The V and J ends lost 8 bases and 4 bases respectively, with 14 bases between them. The CDR3 consists of 13 residues. The CDR3 loop reads CASGSLRSYGYTF. The CDR3 region has the DNA TGTGCCAGCGGATCCTTAAGGTCCTATGGCTACACCTTC.

This chain connects TRBV13 to TRBJ1-5, with D unclear. The V gene lost 3 bases and the J gene lost 2 bases, with 8 bases spanning the gap. CDR3 size: 14 residues. Germline-derived CDR1 and CDR2 are PRHDT and FYEKMQ (reference sequence). CDR3 residues: CASSFRAGNQPQHF. In DNA form, the CDR3 reads TGTGCCAGCAGCTTTCGTGCGGGCAATCAGCCCCAGCATTTT.

This sequence joins TRBV27 and TRBJ1-2; D not certain. CDR3 length equals 14 residues. V shed 3 bases and J shed 8 bases, with 16 bases lying between them. Germline assignment: CDR1 MNHEY and CDR2 SMNVEV (reference sequence). The CDR3 DNA reads TGTGCCAGCAGTTTCCGTCGAGACATGGGGGGCTACACCTTC. It specifies CASSFRRDMGGYTF.

This clone has a single count. The gene calls are TRBV27 and TRBJ2-2; 10 bases match TRBD1. Germline trimming cut 7 bases from V and 4 bases from J; bases unmatched to any gene: 6. Germline CDR1 and CDR2: MNHEY and SMNVEV (reference sequence). There are 15 residues in the CDR3. The CDR3 DNA reads TGTGCCAGCACCAGACAGGGGGCCTCCACCGGGGAGCTGTTTTTT. Protein: CASTRQGASTGELFF.